A selection of T cell receptor beta chains follows, all from one sample in a study of PD-1 blockade in classical Hodgkin lymphoma. Using immunoSEQ multiplex PCR, the repertoire was profiled, and TCRdb retains in-frame clones only, with some absent. The sample has fewer than 30,000 clones; more than 80% are singletons. Sequenced: CD4+ T cells from blood. These receptors were obtained from a human donor with classical Hodgkin lymphoma. CDR3s include the opening cysteine and the closing phenylalanine or tryptophan. D genes are given only for firm matches. Clone size is not always given. Where it is, it says once, few, many or a class for expanded clones.

v_call	d_call	j_call	clone_size	cdr3_nt	cdr3_aa
TRBV2	TRBD1	TRBJ1-5	few	TGTGCCAGCAGCCAGGGGGCGAGTCAGCCCCAGCATTTT	CASSQGASQPQHF
TRBV27	TRBD2	TRBJ2-3	NA	TGTGCCAGCAGTTTAAAGGCGGGCGGGAGGATTAGCACAGATACGCAGTATTTT	CASSLKAGGRISTDTQYF
TRBV7-2	NA	TRBJ2-5	NA	TGTGCCAGCAGCCGGGGCAGCCAAGAGACCCAGTACTTC	CASSRGSQETQYF
TRBV5-1	NA	TRBJ2-1	once	TGCGCCAGCAGCCTGGACCTGAGCTTCTCCTACAATGAGCAGTTCTTC	CASSLDLSFSYNEQFF
TRBV10-1	TRBD1	TRBJ2-1	NA	TGCGCCAGCAGTGAGCCCGGGACAGGGGGCAATGAGCAGTTCTTC	CASSEPGTGGNEQFF
TRBV6-6	TRBD1	TRBJ2-7	NA	TGTGCCAGCAGTTATGGGACAGGGGGCTTTGGGGAGCAGTACTTC	CASSYGTGGFGEQYF
TRBV2	NA	TRBJ1-3	NA	TGTGCCAGCAGTGAAGCAGTTCTGGGAAACACCATATATTTT	CASSEAVLGNTIYF
TRBV5-6	TRBD1	TRBJ1-1	NA	TGTGCCAGCAGTCAGACAGGGGGCACTGAAGCTTTCTTT	CASSQTGGTEAFF
TRBV5-1	TRBD1	TRBJ2-7	NA	TGCGCCAGCAGCCCGGGACAGGCGCCGTACGAGCAGTACTTC	CASSPGQAPYEQYF
TRBV6-5	NA	TRBJ1-1	NA	TGTGCCAGCAGGTCTTCACCGATCCCAAACACTGAAGCTTTCTTT	CASRSSPIPNTEAFF
TRBV9	TRBD2	TRBJ2-3	NA	TGTGCCAGCAGCCGCCTAGCGGGATTGGATACGCAGTATTTT	CASSRLAGLDTQYF
TRBV19	TRBD1	TRBJ1-1	few	TGTGCCACTCTGACAGGGCCGGGCACTGAAGCTTTCTTT	CATLTGPGTEAFF
TRBV28	TRBD2	TRBJ2-7	NA	TGTGCCAGCGAAACTAGCGGCACGGGTTACGAGCAGTACTTC	CASETSGTGYEQYF
TRBV19	NA	TRBJ2-6	NA	TGTGCCAGTAGTATACGGCCGAACTCTGGGGCCAACGTCCTGACTTTC	CASSIRPNSGANVLTF
TRBV6-1	NA	TRBJ1-1	NA	TGTGCCAGCCGGGAGTCGACTGAAGCTTTCTTT	CASRESTEAFF
TRBV7-7	TRBD1	TRBJ2-2	NA	TGTGCCAGCAGCCAAGGACAGGGGGCATCCACCGGGGAGCTGTTTTTT	CASSQGQGASTGELFF
TRBV30	NA	TRBJ1-5	NA	TGTGCCTGGAGTCATTTAGGGAATAGCAATCAGCCCCAGCATTTT	CAWSHLGNSNQPQHF
TRBV7-6	TRBD1	TRBJ2-2	NA	TGTGCCAGCAGCATACAACAGGGGGCGGCCGGGGAGCTGTTTTTT	CASSIQQGAAGELFF
TRBV7-2	NA	TRBJ1-5	NA	TGTGCCAGCAGCTATGGGGGCAATCAGCCCCAGCATTTT	CASSYGGNQPQHF
TRBV30	NA	TRBJ2-7	NA	TGTGCCTGGAGTGTACTCGGCCGCGAGCAGTACTTC	CAWSVLGREQYF
TRBV19	NA	TRBJ1-5	once	TGTGCCAGTAGTATAGGTGGGCCCCAGCATTTT	CASSIGGPQHF
TRBV11-2	NA	TRBJ2-4	NA	TGTGCCAGCAGCTTAGATCGGGGTGCCGACATTCAGTACTTC	CASSLDRGADIQYF
TRBV7-3	TRBD1	TRBJ1-2	NA	TGTGCCAGCAGCTTTTACGTCCGGGGGCAGGGGGCGCGTTATGGCTACACCTTC	CASSFYVRGQGARYGYTF
TRBV27	NA	TRBJ2-5	NA	TGTGCCAGCAGTTTGGTAGCGCTAGAGACCCAGTACTTC	CASSLVALETQYF
TRBV28	NA	TRBJ1-2	NA	TGTGCCAGCAGTCCCGCCGCCGGGAACTATGGCTACACCTTC	CASSPAAGNYGYTF
TRBV5-4	NA	TRBJ1-1	NA	TGTGCCAGCAGCAAAGAACTCCGGGGGAACACTGAAGCTTTCTTT	CASSKELRGNTEAFF
TRBV27	TRBD1	TRBJ1-2	NA	TGTGCCAGCAGTTCTCCCGGGACAGGGGGTAACTATGGCTACACCTTC	CASSSPGTGGNYGYTF
TRBV21-1	NA	TRBJ2-7	NA	TGTGCCAGCAGCAAAGAAGTCGACTACGAGCAGTACTTC	CASSKEVDYEQYF
TRBV2	TRBD2	TRBJ2-7	NA	TGTGCCAGCAGTTCCGTACTAGCGGGGTCATACGAGCAGTACTTC	CASSSVLAGSYEQYF
TRBV5-4	NA	TRBJ2-7	NA	TGTGCCAGCAGCAGGACTGGACAGCCAACGGGTGAGCAGTACTTC	CASSRTGQPTGEQYF
TRBV5-1	TRBD2	TRBJ2-7	NA	TGCGCCAGCAGCCCTGGGACTAGCGGAGTCGAGCAGTACTTC	CASSPGTSGVEQYF
TRBV10-3	NA	TRBJ2-3	NA	TGTGCCATCAGTGCGTCAGATACGCAGTATTTT	CAISASDTQYF
TRBV28	TRBD2	TRBJ2-7	once	TGTGCCAGCAACTTAGCGGGAGGGCCCGCCTACGAGCAGTACTTC	CASNLAGGPAYEQYF
TRBV10-3	NA	TRBJ2-7	NA	TGTGCCACCAAGGACAGCACCTACGAGCAGTACTTC	CATKDSTYEQYF
TRBV19	NA	TRBJ2-3	NA	TGTGCCAGTAGTATCTCAGCTACTCTCACAGATACGCAGTATTTT	CASSISATLTDTQYF
TRBV5-1	TRBD1	TRBJ1-2	NA	TGCGCCAGCAGCTTGAGCAGGGGGCCGAGTGGCTACACCTTC	CASSLSRGPSGYTF
TRBV27	NA	TRBJ2-5	NA	TGTGCCAGCAGTCAGGGCCAAGAGACCCAGTACTTC	CASSQGQETQYF
TRBV10-1	TRBD1	TRBJ2-5	NA	TGCGCCAGCAGCCGGGACACCCAGGGGGAGCAGTACTTC	CASSRDTQGEQYF
TRBV6-1	NA	TRBJ2-2	once	TGTGCCAGCGTCAAGCAACCCCGCTCCGGGGAGCTGTTTTTT	CASVKQPRSGELFF
TRBV9	TRBD2	TRBJ2-1	NA	TGTGCCAGCAGCGCCGCGGGGGGAGGGGAAAGGGGCAATGAGCAGTTCTTC	CASSAAGGGERGNEQFF
TRBV28	NA	TRBJ1-5	NA	TGTGCCAGCAGTTCAGGAGCCCGGCCCCAGCATTTT	CASSSGARPQHF
TRBV14	NA	TRBJ2-7	NA	TGTGCCAGCAGCCAAGTGTGGGGTGGCGAGCAGTACTTC	CASSQVWGGEQYF
TRBV9	NA	TRBJ2-7	NA	TGTGCCAGCAGCGTTACAGGGAGCTTCTCCTACGAGCAGTACTTC	CASSVTGSFSYEQYF
TRBV28	NA	TRBJ2-7	NA	TGTGCCAGCGGAGGGGGCGGGTTCTACGAGCAGTACTTC	CASGGGGFYEQYF
TRBV6-1	TRBD1	TRBJ1-1	NA	TGTGCCAGCAGCCCGAGGGACAGGGTGACTTTCTTT	CASSPRDRVTFF
TRBV6-6	TRBD1	TRBJ2-5	NA	TGTGCCAGCAGCCGGGACAGCAACCAAGAGACCCAGTACTTC	CASSRDSNQETQYF
TRBV7-9	TRBD1	TRBJ2-7	NA	TGTGCCAGCAGCTCACGGGGGACAACCGGGACAGGGTTCAACGAGCAGTACTTC	CASSSRGTTGTGFNEQYF
TRBV6-6	NA	TRBJ1-3	NA	TGTGCCAGCAGCCAAGACAGAGGCTCTGGAAACACCATATATTTT	CASSQDRGSGNTIYF
TRBV27	TRBD2	TRBJ2-7	NA	TGTGCCAGCAGTTTTCTATCCGCTAGCGGGAGGGGAGGTGAGCAGTACTTC	CASSFLSASGRGGEQYF